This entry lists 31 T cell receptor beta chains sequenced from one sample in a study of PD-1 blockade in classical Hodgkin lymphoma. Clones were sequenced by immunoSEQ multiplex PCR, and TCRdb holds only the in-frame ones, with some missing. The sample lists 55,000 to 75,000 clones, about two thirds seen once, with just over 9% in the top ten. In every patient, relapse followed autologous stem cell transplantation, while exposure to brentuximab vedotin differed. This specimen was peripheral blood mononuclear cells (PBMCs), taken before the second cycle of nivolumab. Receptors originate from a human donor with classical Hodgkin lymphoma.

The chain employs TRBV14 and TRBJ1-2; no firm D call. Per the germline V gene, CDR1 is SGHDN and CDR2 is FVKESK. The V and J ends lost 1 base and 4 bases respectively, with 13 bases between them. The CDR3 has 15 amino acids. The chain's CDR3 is CASSQGPGEGYGYTF. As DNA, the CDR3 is TGTGCCAGCAGCCAAGGCCCCGGGGAGGGCTATGGCTACACCTTC.

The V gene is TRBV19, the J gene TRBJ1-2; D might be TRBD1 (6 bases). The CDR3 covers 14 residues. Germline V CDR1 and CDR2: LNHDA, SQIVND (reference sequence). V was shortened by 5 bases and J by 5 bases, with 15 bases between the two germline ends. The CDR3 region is CASSSRDTPYGYTF. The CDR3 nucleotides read TGTGCCAGTAGTTCCCGGGACACCCCGTATGGCTACACCTTC.

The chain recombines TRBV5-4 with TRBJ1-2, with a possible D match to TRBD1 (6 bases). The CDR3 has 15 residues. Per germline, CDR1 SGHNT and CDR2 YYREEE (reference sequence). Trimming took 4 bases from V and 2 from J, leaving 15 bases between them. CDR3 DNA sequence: TGTGCCAGCAGCCGATTAGAGGGGGAGAACTATGGCTACACCTTC. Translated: CASSRLEGENYGYTF.

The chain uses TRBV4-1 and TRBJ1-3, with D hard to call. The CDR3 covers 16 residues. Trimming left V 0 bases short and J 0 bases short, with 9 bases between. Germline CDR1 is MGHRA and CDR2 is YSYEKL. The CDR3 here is CASSQDRISSGNTIYF. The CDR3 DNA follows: TGCGCCAGCAGCCAAGACAGGATTAGCTCTGGAAACACCATATATTTT.

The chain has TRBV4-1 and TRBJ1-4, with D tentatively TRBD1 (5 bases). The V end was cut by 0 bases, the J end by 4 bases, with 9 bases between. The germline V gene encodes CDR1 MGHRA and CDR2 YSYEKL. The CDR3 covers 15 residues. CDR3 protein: CASSQEKQVNEKLFF. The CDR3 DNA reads TGCGCCAGCAGCCAAGAAAAACAGGTTAATGAAAAACTGTTTTTT.

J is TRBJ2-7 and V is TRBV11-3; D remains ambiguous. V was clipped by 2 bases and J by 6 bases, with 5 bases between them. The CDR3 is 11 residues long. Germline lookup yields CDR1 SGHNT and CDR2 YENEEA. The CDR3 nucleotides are TGTGCCAGCAGCTTACTGGGCGAGCAGTACTTC. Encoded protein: CASSLLGEQYF.

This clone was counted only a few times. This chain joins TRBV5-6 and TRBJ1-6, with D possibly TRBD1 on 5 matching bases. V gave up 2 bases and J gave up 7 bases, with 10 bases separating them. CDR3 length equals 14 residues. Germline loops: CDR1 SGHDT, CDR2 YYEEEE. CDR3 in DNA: TGTGCCAGCAGCTTTGGCAGGGAAAATTCACCCCTCCACTTT. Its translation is CASSFGRENSPLHF. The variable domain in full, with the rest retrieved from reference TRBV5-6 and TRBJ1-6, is DAGVTQSPTHLIKTRGQQVTLRCSPKSGHDTVSWYQQALGQGPQFIFQYYEEEERQRGNFPDRFSGHQFPNYSSELNVNALLLGDSALYLCASSFGRENSPLHFGNGTRLTVT.

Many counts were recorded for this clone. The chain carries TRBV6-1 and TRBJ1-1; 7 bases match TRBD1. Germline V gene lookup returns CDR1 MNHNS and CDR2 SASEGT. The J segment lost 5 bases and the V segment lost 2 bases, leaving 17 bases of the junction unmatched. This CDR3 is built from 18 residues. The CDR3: CASSEPRRTGGQDTEAFF. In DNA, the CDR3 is TGTGCCAGCAGTGAACCAAGGCGAACAGGAGGACAGGATACTGAAGCTTTCTTT.

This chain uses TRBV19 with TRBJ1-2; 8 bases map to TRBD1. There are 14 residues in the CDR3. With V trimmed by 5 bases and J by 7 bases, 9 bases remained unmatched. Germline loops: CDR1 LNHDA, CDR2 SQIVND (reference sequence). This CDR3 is CASSQDRVPPGYTF. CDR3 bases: TGTGCCAGTAGTCAGGACAGGGTACCGCCTGGCTACACCTTC.

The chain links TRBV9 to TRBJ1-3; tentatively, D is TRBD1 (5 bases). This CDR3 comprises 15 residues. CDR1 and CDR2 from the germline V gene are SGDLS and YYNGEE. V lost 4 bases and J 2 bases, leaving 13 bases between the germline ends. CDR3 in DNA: TGTGCCAGCAGCCCTTTAATGGGGGCTGGAAACACCATATATTTT. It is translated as CASSPLMGAGNTIYF.

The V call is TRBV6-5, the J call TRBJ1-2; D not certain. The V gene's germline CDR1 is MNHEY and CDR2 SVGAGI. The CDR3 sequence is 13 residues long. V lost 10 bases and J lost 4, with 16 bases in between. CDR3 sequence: CATQEDGSYGYTF. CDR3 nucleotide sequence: TGTGCCACCCAAGAGGATGGGAGCTATGGCTACACCTTC.

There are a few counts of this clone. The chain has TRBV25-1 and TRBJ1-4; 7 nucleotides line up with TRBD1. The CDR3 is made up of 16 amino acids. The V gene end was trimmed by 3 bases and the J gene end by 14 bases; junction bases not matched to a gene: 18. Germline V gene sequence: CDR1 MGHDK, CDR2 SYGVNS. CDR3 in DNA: TGTGCCAGCAGTGAGAGATGGGCCAACACGGCAGGGGGGCTGTTTTTT. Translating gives CASSERWANTAGGLFF.

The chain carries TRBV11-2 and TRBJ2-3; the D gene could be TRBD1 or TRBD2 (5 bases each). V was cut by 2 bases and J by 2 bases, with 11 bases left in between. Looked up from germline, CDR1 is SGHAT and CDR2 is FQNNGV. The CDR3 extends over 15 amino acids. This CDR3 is CASSLSAGTTDTQYF. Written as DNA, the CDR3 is TGTGCCAGCAGCTTATCGGCAGGGACCACAGATACGCAGTATTTT.

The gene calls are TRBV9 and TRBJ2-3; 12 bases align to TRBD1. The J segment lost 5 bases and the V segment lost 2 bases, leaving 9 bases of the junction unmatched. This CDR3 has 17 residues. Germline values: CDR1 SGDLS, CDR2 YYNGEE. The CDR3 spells CASSVFPGQGAGDTQYF. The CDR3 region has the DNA TGTGCCAGCAGCGTTTTTCCGGGACAGGGGGCAGGAGATACGCAGTATTTT.

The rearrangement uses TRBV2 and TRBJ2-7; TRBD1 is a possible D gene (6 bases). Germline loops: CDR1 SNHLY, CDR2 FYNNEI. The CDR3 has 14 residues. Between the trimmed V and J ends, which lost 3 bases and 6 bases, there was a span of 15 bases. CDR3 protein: CASSECQGFCEQYF. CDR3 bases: TGTGCCAGCAGTGAGTGTCAGGGGTTTTGCGAGCAGTACTTC.

The chain's CDR3 is CASSPNYGYTF. The CDR3 region has the DNA TGTGCCAGTAGTCCCAACTATGGCTACACCTTC. This chain connects TRBV19 to TRBJ1-2; D uncertain. Trimming removed 5 bases from V and 2 bases from J, with 3 bases in between. From germline, CDR1 is LNHDA and CDR2 SQIVND (reference sequence). The CDR3 has 11 amino acids.

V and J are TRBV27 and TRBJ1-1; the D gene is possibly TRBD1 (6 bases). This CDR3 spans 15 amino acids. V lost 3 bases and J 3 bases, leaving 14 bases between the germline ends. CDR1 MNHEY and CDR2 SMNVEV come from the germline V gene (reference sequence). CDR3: CASSLVGEGDTEAFF. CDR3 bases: TGTGCCAGCAGTTTGGTAGGGGAGGGGGACACTGAAGCTTTCTTT.

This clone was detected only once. CDR3 amino acids: CAWSVWASGRFVSYEQYF. CDR3 sequence (DNA): TGTGCCTGGAGTGTATGGGCTAGCGGGAGATTTGTATCCTACGAGCAGTACTTC. The gene calls are TRBV30 and TRBJ2-7, with 10 bases lining up with TRBD2. The CDR3 extends over 18 amino acids. With 0 bases clipped from V and 1 base from J, the junction kept 12 bases outside the gene matches. CDR1 and CDR2 (germline): GTSNPN, SVGIG (reference sequence).

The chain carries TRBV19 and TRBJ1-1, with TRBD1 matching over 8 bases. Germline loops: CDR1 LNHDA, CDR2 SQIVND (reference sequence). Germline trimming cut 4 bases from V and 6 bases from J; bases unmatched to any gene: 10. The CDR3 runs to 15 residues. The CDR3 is CASSTVAGGDAEAFF. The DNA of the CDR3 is TGTGCCAGTAGTACCGTAGCAGGGGGCGACGCTGAAGCTTTCTTT.

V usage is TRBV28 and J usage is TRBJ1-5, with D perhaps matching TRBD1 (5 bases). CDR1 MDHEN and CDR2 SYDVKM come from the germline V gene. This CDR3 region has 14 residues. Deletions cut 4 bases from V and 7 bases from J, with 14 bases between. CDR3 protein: CASSSLGAGQPQHF. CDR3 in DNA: TGTGCCAGCAGTTCCCTAGGGGCCGGGCAGCCCCAGCATTTT.

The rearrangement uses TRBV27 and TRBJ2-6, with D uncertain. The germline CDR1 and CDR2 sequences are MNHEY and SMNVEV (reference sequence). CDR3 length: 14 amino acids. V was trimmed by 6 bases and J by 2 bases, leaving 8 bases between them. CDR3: CASSRFPGANVLTF. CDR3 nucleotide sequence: TGTGCCAGCAGCCGGTTTCCTGGGGCCAACGTCCTGACTTTC.

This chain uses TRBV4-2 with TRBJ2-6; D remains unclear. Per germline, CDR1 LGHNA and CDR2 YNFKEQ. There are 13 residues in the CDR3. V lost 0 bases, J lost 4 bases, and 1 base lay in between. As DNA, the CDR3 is TGTGCCAGCAGCCAAGAGGGGGCCAACGTCCTGACTTTC. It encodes CASSQEGANVLTF.

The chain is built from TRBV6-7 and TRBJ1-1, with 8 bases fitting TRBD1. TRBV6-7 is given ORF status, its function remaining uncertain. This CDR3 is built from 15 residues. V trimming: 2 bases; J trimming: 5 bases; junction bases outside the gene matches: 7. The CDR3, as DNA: TGTGCCAGCAGTTACCCACAGGGGGGAGGGACTGAAGCTTTCTTT. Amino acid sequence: CASSYPQGGGTEAFF.

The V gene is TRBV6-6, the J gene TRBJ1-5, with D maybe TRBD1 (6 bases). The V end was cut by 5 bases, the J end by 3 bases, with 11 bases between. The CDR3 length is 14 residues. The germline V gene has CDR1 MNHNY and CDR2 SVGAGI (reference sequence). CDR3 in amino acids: CASSPQGINQPQHF. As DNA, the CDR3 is TGTGCCAGCAGTCCCCAGGGGATCAATCAGCCCCAGCATTTT.

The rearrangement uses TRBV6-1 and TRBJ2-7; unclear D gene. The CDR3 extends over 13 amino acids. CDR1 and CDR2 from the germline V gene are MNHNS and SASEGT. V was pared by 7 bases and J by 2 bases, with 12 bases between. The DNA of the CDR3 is TGTGCCAGCACCAACCCCGGAACCTACGAGCAGTACTTC. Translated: CASTNPGTYEQYF.

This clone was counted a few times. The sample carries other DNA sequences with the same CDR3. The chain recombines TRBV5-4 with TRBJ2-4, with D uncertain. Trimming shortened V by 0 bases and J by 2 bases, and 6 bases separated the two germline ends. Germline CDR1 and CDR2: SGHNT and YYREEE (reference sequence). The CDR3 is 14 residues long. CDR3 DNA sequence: TGTGCCAGCAGCTTGGAGGGTACCAAAAACATTCAGTACTTC. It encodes CASSLEGTKNIQYF.

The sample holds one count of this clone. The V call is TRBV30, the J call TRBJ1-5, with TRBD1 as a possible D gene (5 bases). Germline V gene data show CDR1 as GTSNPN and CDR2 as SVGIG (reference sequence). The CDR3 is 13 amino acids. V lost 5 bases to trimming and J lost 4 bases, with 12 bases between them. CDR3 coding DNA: TGTGCCTGGCAGACAGCCCAGAATCAGCCCCAGCATTTT. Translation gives CAWQTAQNQPQHF.

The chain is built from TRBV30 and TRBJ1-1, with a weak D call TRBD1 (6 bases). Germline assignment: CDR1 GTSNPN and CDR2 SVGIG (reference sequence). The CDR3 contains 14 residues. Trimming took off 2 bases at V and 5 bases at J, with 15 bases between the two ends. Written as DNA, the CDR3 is TGTGCCTGGAGTAGCGGGGGCTGGGGTACTGAAGCTTTCTTT. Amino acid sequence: CAWSSGGWGTEAFF.

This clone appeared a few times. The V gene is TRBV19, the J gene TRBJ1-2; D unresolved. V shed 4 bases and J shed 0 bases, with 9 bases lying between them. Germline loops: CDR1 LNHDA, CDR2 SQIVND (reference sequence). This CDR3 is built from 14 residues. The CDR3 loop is CASSSRSTNYGYTF. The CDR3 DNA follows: TGTGCCAGTAGTAGTCGATCCACTAACTATGGCTACACCTTC.

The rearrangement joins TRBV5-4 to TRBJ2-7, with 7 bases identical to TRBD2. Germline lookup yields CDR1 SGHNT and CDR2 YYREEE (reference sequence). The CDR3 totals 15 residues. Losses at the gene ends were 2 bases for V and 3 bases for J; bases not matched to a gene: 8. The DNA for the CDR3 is TGTGCCAGCAGCTTCCTCTCTGGGGACTACTACGAGCAGTACTTC. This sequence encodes CASSFLSGDYYEQYF.

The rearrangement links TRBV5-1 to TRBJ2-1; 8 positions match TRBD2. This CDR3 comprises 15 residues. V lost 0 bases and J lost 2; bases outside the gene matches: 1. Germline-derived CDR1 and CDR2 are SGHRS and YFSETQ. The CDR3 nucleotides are TGCGCCAGCAGCTTGGGAGCGGGGGCCTACAATGAGCAGTTCTTC. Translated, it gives CASSLGAGAYNEQFF.